The T cell receptor (beta chain) under discussion was sequenced for a study of cytomegalovirus exposure and HLA in healthy donors. General study points: Later analysis reportedly placed an Asian-associated ancestry cluster below the roughly 690-donor mean in N-insertions. Solely CMV serostatus was available to characterize immune exposure.

Donors had nominal health at sampling but likely had unrecorded immune exposures. On this clone itself: Its matching antigen is unknown.

This CDR3 region has 17 residues. Looked up from germline, CDR1 is LNHNV and CDR2 is YYDKDF (reference sequence). V lost 0 bases to trimming and J lost 8 bases, with 20 bases between them. 60 Vbeta and 13 Jbeta primers were used in PCR. Only in-frame clones appear in the TCRdb table, and some are missing; sequencing was by immunoSEQ multiplex PCR. Of fewer than 110,000 clones detected, less than 85% appear once; the ten largest clones hold around 2.1%. The sample consisted of PBMCs. The chain carries TRBV15 and TRBJ2-1, with D possibly matching TRBD1 (6 bases). The receptor was isolated from a man in his late teens or twenties in good health and CMV-seronegative. The CDR3 sequence: CATSREGAGTLGDEQFF. For the CDR3, the DNA is TGTGCCACCAGCAGAGAGGGGGCCGGGACGCTAGGCGATGAGCAGTTCTTC.